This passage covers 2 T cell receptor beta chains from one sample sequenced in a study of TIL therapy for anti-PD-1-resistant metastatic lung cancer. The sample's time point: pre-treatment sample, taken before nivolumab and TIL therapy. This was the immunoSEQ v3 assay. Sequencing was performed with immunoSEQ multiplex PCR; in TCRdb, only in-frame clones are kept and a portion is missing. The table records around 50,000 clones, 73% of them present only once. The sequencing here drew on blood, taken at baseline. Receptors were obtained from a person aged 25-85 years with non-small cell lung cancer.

The CDR3 DNA reads as TGTGCCAGCACCTGGGGAGGGGGTTCCTATGGCTACACCTTC. Translation gives CASTWGGGSYGYTF. V usage is TRBV5-8 and J usage is TRBJ1-2, with D possibly TRBD1 on 6 matching bases. Germline loops: CDR1 SGHTS, CDR2 YDEGEE. This CDR3 is 14 amino acids long. Trimming shortened V by 6 bases and J by 4 bases, and 16 bases separated the two germline ends.

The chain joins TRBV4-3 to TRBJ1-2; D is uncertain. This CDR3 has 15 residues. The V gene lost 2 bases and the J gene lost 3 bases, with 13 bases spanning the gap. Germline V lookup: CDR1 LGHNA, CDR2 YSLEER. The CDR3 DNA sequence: TGCGCCAGCAGCCAAATGATCCCCTCGGACTATGGCTACACCTTC. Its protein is CASSQMIPSDYGYTF.